The 19 T cell receptor beta chains given below trace back to one sample, sequenced in a study of blood T cells in healthy people across ages. Together with a sample-barcoded 5' primer, a J-beta primer mix was included in a second PCR lasting roughly 6 to 12 cycles. TCRdb re-called the 5' RACE reads with MiXCR, one entry per CDR3 protein. The table has about 1.1 million distinct CDR3 sequences, more than 30% seen once. Sequencing was carried out using blood. Receptors were obtained from a man aged 18 to 35 in good health.

V is TRBV11-3 and J is TRBJ2-1; D may match TRBD1 or TRBD2 (5 bases each). Germline-derived CDR1 and CDR2 are SGHNT and YENEEA. V lost 5 bases and J lost 0, with 14 bases in between. The CDR3 contains 16 residues. The CDR3 DNA reads as TGTGCCAGCAGCCCTCACCGGGGCAGCTCCTACAATGAGCAGTTCTTC. The encoded protein is CASSPHRGSSYNEQFF.

To note about this clonotype: One end of the junction does not line up with germline, which may come from a read error. The gene calls are TRBV7-3 and TRBJ2-3, with 10 bases matching TRBD1. Germline values: CDR1 SGHTA, CDR2 FQGTGA. CDR3 length equals 15 residues. The DNA of the CDR3 is TGTGCCAGCAGCTTACAGGGACAGGGGTTGGATACGAAGTATTTT. Encoded protein: CASSLQGQGLDTKYF.

This chain connects TRBV20-1 to TRBJ2-1, with a possible D match to TRBD1 (5 bases). In germline, CDR1 is DFQATT, CDR2 SNEGSKA (reference sequence). V was cut by 3 bases and J by 4 bases, with 22 bases left in between. The CDR3 contains 17 residues. CDR3 residues: CSASNRGGLTGYNEQFF. CDR3 nucleotides: TGCAGTGCTAGTAACAGAGGCGGTCTCACAGGATACAATGAGCAGTTCTTC.

This clonotype was picked up a small number of times. The chain uses TRBV5-1 and TRBJ1-1, with D unclear. The CDR3 consists of 14 residues. The V gene's germline CDR1 is SGHRS and CDR2 YFSETQ. Trimming removed 3 bases from V and 1 base from J, with 10 bases in between. This CDR3 reads CASSWGKENTEAFF. DNA for the CDR3: TGCGCCAGCAGCTGGGGAAAGGAGAACACTGAAGCTTTCTTT.

The sample holds a few counts of this clonotype. The V call is TRBV5-1, the J call TRBJ2-4; no clear D. The J call is uncertain, as TRBJ2-7 better fits the DNA end. The CDR3 is made up of 14 amino acids. CDR1 and CDR2 from the germline V gene are SGHRS and YFSETQ. CDR3 sequence reads: CASSAVLVSYEQYF. CDR3 nucleotide sequence: TGCGCCAGCAGCGCTGTCCTGGTTTCCTACGAGCAGTACTTC.

V usage is TRBV27 and J usage is TRBJ2-5; D possibly uses TRBD1 or TRBD2 (5 bases each). This CDR3 has 11 residues. From germline, CDR1 is MNHEY and CDR2 SMNVEV (reference sequence). V was pared by 6 bases and J by 7 bases, with 9 bases between. In nucleotides, the CDR3 is TGTGCCAGCAGATTTGGGGGGACCCAGTACTTC. Translated, it gives CASRFGGTQYF.

This chain connects TRBV10-3 to TRBJ1-5; the D gene is possibly TRBD1 (6 bases). The V gene lost 6 bases and the J gene lost 7 bases, with 16 bases spanning the gap. The CDR3 is 14 residues long. Germline CDR1 reads ENHRY; CDR2 reads SYGVKD. CDR3 sequence reads: CAISPQDSEQPQHF. The CDR3 coding sequence is TGTGCCATCAGCCCCCAGGACAGCGAACAGCCCCAGCATTTT.

This clonotype was observed a few times. The chain uses TRBV19 and TRBJ1-1; TRBD1 might be the D (5 bases). CDR1 is LNHDA and CDR2 is SQIVND in the germline V gene (reference sequence). The V gene lost 6 bases and the J gene lost 4 bases, with 15 bases spanning the gap. The CDR3 spans 14 residues. The CDR3 DNA sequence: TGTGCCAGTAGCCGTCCAGGGTTGGCCACTGAAGCTTTCTTT. Its translation is CASSRPGLATEAFF.

This clonotype was counted only a few times. The chain couples TRBV6-2 or TRBV6-3 to TRBJ2-3, with a tentative D call TRBD1 (6 bases). V was pared by 6 bases and J by 2 bases, with 21 bases between. Per the germline V gene, CDR1 is MNHEY and CDR2 is SVGEGT. The CDR3 contains 17 residues. CDR3 loop: CASSHPRTVLVTDTQYF. Written as DNA, the CDR3 is TGTGCCAGCAGCCACCCCCGGACAGTCCTAGTCACAGATACGCAGTATTTT.

In regard to this clonotype: No conserved phenylalanine or tryptophan ends this CDR3, so it is likely a read error. The DNA is left out, because the CDR3 cannot be placed on it with certainty; the CDR3 is given as TCRdb lists it. The chain uses TRBV3-1 and TRBJ2-5; the table's D gene call, TRBD1, was not cross checked with the DNA. Including both end residues, the CDR3 is 17 amino acids long. Looked up from germline, CDR1 is LGHDT and CDR2 is YNNKEL (reference sequence). This CDR3 is CASSQEPPGFNGYTFGS.

Only a few counts were recorded for this clonotype. The chain has TRBV7-9 and TRBJ1-1; TRBD1 aligns across 10 bases. The CDR3 covers 14 residues. Per germline, CDR1 SEHNR and CDR2 FQNEAQ (reference sequence). J lost 7 bases, V lost 3 bases, and 5 bases had no gene match. The CDR3 here is CASSFGQGGNEAFF. DNA of the CDR3: TGTGCCAGCAGCTTCGGACAGGGGGGGAATGAAGCTTTCTTT.

This clonotype appeared many times. The chain links TRBV12-3 or TRBV12-4 to TRBJ1-1; D is unclear. The V and J ends lost 5 bases and 7 bases respectively, with 11 bases between them. There are 12 residues in the CDR3. The CDR3 DNA reads as TGTGCCAGCAGTCCTCATCGAAGTGAAGCTTTCTTT. Amino acids: CASSPHRSEAFF.

This clonotype has ten or more counts. CDR3 bases: TGTGCCAGCAGTTTGACAGGGGGCGTCGCTAATGAAAAACTGTTTTTT. Its protein product is CASSLTGGVANEKLFF. The chain couples TRBV12-3 or TRBV12-4 to TRBJ1-4; 10 nucleotides agree with TRBD1. Unmatched junction bases numbered 4, after V lost 3 bases and J lost 3 bases. The CDR3 extends over 16 amino acids.

The chain carries TRBV12-3 or TRBV12-4 and TRBJ2-1; D is perhaps TRBD1 (6 bases). This CDR3 has 15 amino acids. The V gene lost 2 bases and the J gene lost 9 bases, with 17 bases spanning the gap. In DNA form, the CDR3 reads TGTGCCAGCAGTTTAAATCCCAGGGGAACGAGTGAGCAGTTCTTC. This encodes CASSLNPRGTSEQFF.

The gene calls are TRBV7-6 and TRBJ2-7, with D tentatively TRBD1 (5 bases). This CDR3 is 15 amino acids long. Per the germline V gene, CDR1 is SGHVS and CDR2 is FNYEAQ. The germline V and J ends were trimmed by 1 base and 3 bases, with 13 bases remaining between them. The DNA for the CDR3 is TGTGCCAGCAGCTTAGGGGCAGGGTTATTCTACGAGCAGTACTTC. This translates into CASSLGAGLFYEQYF.

This clonotype came up a few times. The chain couples TRBV25-1 to TRBJ1-4, with TRBD1 as a possible D gene (6 bases). This CDR3 is built from 17 residues. Between the trimmed V and J ends, which lost 6 bases and 7 bases, there was a span of 24 bases. Per the germline V gene, CDR1 is MGHDK and CDR2 is SYGVNS. CDR3 protein: CASRSYLAGGVGEKLFF. The CDR3 coding sequence is TGTGCCAGCAGATCATATCTGGCCGGGGGCGTAGGTGAAAAACTGTTTTTT.

This rearrangement joins TRBV5-5 to TRBJ2-3; 7 positions agree with TRBD2. Germline V lookup: CDR1 SGHKS, CDR2 YYEKEE (reference sequence). CDR3 length: 16 residues. Trimming removed 4 bases from V and 0 bases from J; junction bases left unmatched: 8. In DNA, the CDR3 is TGTGCCAGCAGCACCCCGGGACTACCAAGCACAGATACGCAGTATTTT. It is translated as CASSTPGLPSTDTQYF.

There are many counts of this clonotype. The chain employs TRBV6-2 or TRBV6-3 and TRBJ2-3; D gene unclear. The V end lost 5 bases, the J end lost 0 bases, and 9 bases lay between the germline ends. Germline V lookup: CDR1 MNHEY, CDR2 SVGEGT. CDR3 size: 14 residues. In DNA, the CDR3 is TGTGCCAGCAGTCCGGACGGTAGCACAGATACGCAGTATTTT. Protein: CASSPDGSTDTQYF.

This clonotype was recorded a few times. The V gene is TRBV5-1, the J gene TRBJ1-1; the D gene is possibly TRBD1 (5 bases). The CDR3 has 14 amino acids. V was trimmed by 4 bases and J by 0 bases, leaving 10 bases between them. CDR1 is SGHRS and CDR2 is YFSETQ in the germline V gene. CDR3 region: CASSEGILNTEAFF. The DNA for the CDR3 is TGCGCCAGCAGCGAGGGGATCTTGAACACTGAAGCTTTCTTT.